What follows are 27 T cell receptor beta chains derived from one specimen sequenced in a study of T cell responses to AZD1222 COVID-19 vaccine. Here immunoSEQ multiplex PCR was the method, and the copy in TCRdb shows in-frame clones only, minus some. The sample consists of 57,000 or so clones, approximately 85% of them appearing once. Sequenced material: peripheral blood, taken on day 0 of MenACWY control vaccination. The receptors come from an adult in good health.

The V and J genes are TRBV4-1 and TRBJ1-3, with D possibly TRBD1 on 6 matching bases. This CDR3 has 15 residues. From germline, CDR1 is MGHRA and CDR2 YSYEKL. The ends were cut back, 4 bases at V and 2 bases at J, with 12 bases in the middle. CDR3: CASSPKDSPGNTIYF. The CDR3 DNA sequence: TGCGCCAGCAGCCCCAAGGACAGCCCTGGAAACACCATATATTTT.

The gene calls are TRBV20-1 and TRBJ1-1; D may be TRBD1 (6 bases). V dropped 4 bases and J dropped 5 bases, with 8 bases sitting between them. This CDR3 comprises 11 residues. CDR1 and CDR2 from the germline V gene are DFQATT and SNEGSKA (reference sequence). The CDR3 sequence is CSANRETEAFF. The CDR3 DNA reads TGCAGTGCTAACAGGGAAACTGAAGCTTTCTTT.

This clone was seen just once. The chain employs TRBV11-2 and TRBJ2-3; D unresolved. The CDR3 loop spans 15 amino acids. CDR1 is SGHAT and CDR2 is FQNNGV in the germline V gene. Trimming left V 3 bases short and J 0 bases short, with 10 bases between. CDR3 amino acids: CASSLRGTSTDTQYF. The DNA for the CDR3 is TGTGCCAGCAGCTTGCGAGGCACTAGCACAGATACGCAGTATTTT.

This clone was recorded only once. The rearrangement uses TRBV21-1 and TRBJ1-2. TRBV21-1 is flagged as a pseudogene. The CDR3 sequence is 15 residues long. The DNA for the CDR3 is TGTGCCAGCAGCAGGGACGGGGGACCGGGCTATGGCTACACCTTC. This encodes CASSRDGGPGYGYTF.

The chain has TRBV19 and TRBJ2-2; D is possibly TRBD2 (6 bases). The germline V gene has CDR1 LNHDA and CDR2 SQIVND (reference sequence). CDR3 length: 14 amino acids. The V and J ends lost 1 base and 7 bases respectively, with 10 bases between them. As DNA, the CDR3 is TGTGCCAGTAGTATAGGATCGGACTACGGGGAGCTGTTTTTT. Amino acids: CASSIGSDYGELFF.

V usage is TRBV15 and J usage is TRBJ1-1, with TRBD1 matching over 8 bases. Germline CDR1 is LNHNV and CDR2 is YYDKDF (reference sequence). The CDR3 totals 15 residues. Unmatched junction bases numbered 6, after V lost 1 base and J lost 5 bases. CDR3 DNA sequence: TGTGCCACCAGCAGAGGTGCAGGGGGCGGAACTGAAGCTTTCTTT. This sequence encodes CATSRGAGGGTEAFF.

This clone has only a few counts. The chain recombines TRBV9 with TRBJ2-5; D may be TRBD2 (6 bases). Germline lookup yields CDR1 SGDLS and CDR2 YYNGEE. The CDR3 sequence is 14 residues long. The V end lost 3 bases, the J end lost 2 bases, and 11 bases lay between the germline ends. This chain's CDR3 is CASSAGGLQETQYF. The CDR3 DNA sequence: TGTGCCAGCAGCGCTGGGGGACTTCAAGAGACCCAGTACTTC.

CDR3 amino acids: CASSLGTSGRGETQYF. CDR3 coding DNA: TGTGCCAGCAGCTTAGGGACTAGCGGGAGAGGAGAGACCCAGTACTTC. The chain employs TRBV11-3 and TRBJ2-5; 13 nucleotides align to TRBD2. J lost 4 bases, V lost 1 base, and 3 bases had no gene match. The CDR3 loop spans 16 amino acids. Germline-derived CDR1 and CDR2 are SGHNT and YENEEA.

CDR3 sequence: CASSLTSIDEQFF. The CDR3 DNA sequence: TGTGCCAGCAGCTTGACTAGTATCGATGAGCAGTTCTTC. The chain recombines TRBV7-9 with TRBJ2-1, with D possibly being TRBD2 (6 bases). Germline values: CDR1 SEHNR, CDR2 FQNEAQ (reference sequence). The CDR3 runs 13 residues. V was clipped by 3 bases and J by 8 bases, with 11 bases between them. The entire variable domain, with the rest obtained from reference TRBV7-9 and TRBJ2-1, is as follows: DTGVSQNPRHKITKRGQNVTFRCDPISEHNRLYWYRQTLGQGPEFLTYFQNEAQLEKSRLLSDRFSAERPKGSFSTLEIQRTEQGDSAMYLCASSLTSIDEQFFGPGTRLTVL.

The chain couples TRBV7-8 to TRBJ2-3; 7 positions match TRBD1. With 5 bases clipped from V and 3 bases from J, the junction kept 14 bases outside the gene matches. The CDR3 has 17 residues. The V gene's germline CDR1 is SGHVS and CDR2 FQNEAQ. CDR3 amino acids: CASSRLNRGVRTDTQYF. In DNA, the CDR3 is TGTGCCAGCAGCCGGCTAAACAGGGGAGTAAGGACAGATACGCAGTATTTT.

This chain connects TRBV9 to TRBJ1-3; possible D gene TRBD1, 5 bases. Per the germline V gene, CDR1 is SGDLS and CDR2 is YYNGEE. V was cut by 2 bases and J by 0 bases, with 15 bases left in between. The CDR3 has 17 residues. Written as DNA, the CDR3 is TGTGCCAGCAGCGTCTCCCACAGGCCGGACTCTGGAAACACCATATATTTT. It is translated as CASSVSHRPDSGNTIYF.

This clone occurred a few times. The rearrangement links TRBV29-1 to TRBJ2-1; 8 bases fit TRBD2. Trimming cost V 1 base and J 2 bases; bases outside gene matches: 4. Germline loops: CDR1 SQVTM, CDR2 ANQGSEA. CDR3 length equals 15 residues. The DNA for the CDR3 is TGCAGCGTTGAAGGGGCCGGGAGGGCCTACAATGAGCAGTTCTTC. This encodes CSVEGAGRAYNEQFF.

CDR3 DNA: TGTGCCAGCAGCACCCAGACTAGCGGGAGGGTTTTTCGGGAGCAGTTCTTC. It yields the protein CASSTQTSGRVFREQFF. The V call is TRBV7-8, the J call TRBJ2-1; TRBD2 agrees at 14 bases. The V segment lost 5 bases and the J segment 10 bases; nucleotides outside the gene matches: 13. The germline V gene has CDR1 SGHVS and CDR2 FQNEAQ. The CDR3 has 17 amino acids.

The chain carries TRBV5-1 and TRBJ2-7, with D possibly matching TRBD1 (6 bases). The germline V gene has CDR1 SGHRS and CDR2 YFSETQ. The V gene lost 4 bases and the J gene lost 4 bases, with 15 bases spanning the gap. CDR3 length: 14 amino acids. The CDR3 sequence is CASSNSIQGYEQYF. The CDR3 DNA reads TGCGCCAGCAGCAACTCGATACAGGGTTACGAGCAGTACTTC.

The chain joins TRBV4-1 to TRBJ1-1, with D possibly matching TRBD1 (5 bases). This CDR3 region has 16 residues. Trimming shortened V by 1 base and J by 0 bases, and 12 bases separated the two germline ends. CDR1 MGHRA and CDR2 YSYEKL come from the germline V gene. CDR3 amino acids: CASSQAYSGLNTEAFF. The CDR3 region has the DNA TGCGCCAGCAGCCAAGCTTACTCAGGGTTGAACACTGAAGCTTTCTTT.

The rearrangement links TRBV27 to TRBJ2-3; no clear D. The V end lost 5 bases, the J end lost 5 bases, and 14 bases lay between the germline ends. The CDR3 is 14 residues long. Germline assignment: CDR1 MNHEY and CDR2 SMNVEV (reference sequence). The CDR3 nucleotides read TGTGCCAGCAGTGATGGCGTAGCTTTAGATACGCAGTATTTT. Translating it yields CASSDGVALDTQYF.

J is TRBJ2-7 and V is TRBV27; weak D call: TRBD2 (6 bases). V lost 5 bases to trimming and J lost 2 bases, with 13 bases between them. CDR1 MNHEY and CDR2 SMNVEV come from the germline V gene (reference sequence). The CDR3 extends over 14 amino acids. CDR3 DNA: TGTGCCAGCAGTAATGTGGGAGGCGCCTACGAGCAGTACTTC. Translation gives CASSNVGGAYEQYF.

V usage is TRBV28 and J usage is TRBJ1-4; D remains unclear. The germline V and J ends were trimmed by 5 bases and 8 bases, with 9 bases remaining between them. This CDR3 has 12 amino acids. CDR1 MDHEN and CDR2 SYDVKM come from the germline V gene. CDR3 amino acids: CASSQNGEKLFF. CDR3 nucleotides: TGTGCCAGCAGTCAAAACGGGGAAAAACTGTTTTTT.

This rearrangement joins TRBV27 to TRBJ1-1; 7 nucleotides line up with TRBD1. CDR3 length equals 16 residues. Unmatched junction bases numbered 12, after V lost 4 bases and J lost 4 bases. Germline V gene data show CDR1 as MNHEY and CDR2 as SMNVEV (reference sequence). CDR3 in amino acids: CASSSPGTEGSTEAFF. Here the CDR3 DNA reads TGTGCCAGCAGTTCCCCCGGGACAGAGGGCAGCACTGAAGCTTTCTTT.

The chain joins TRBV28 to TRBJ1-2, with 8 bases aligning to TRBD1. Germline CDR1 MDHEN, CDR2 SYDVKM. This CDR3 has 14 amino acids. With 2 bases clipped from V and 8 bases from J, the junction kept 7 bases outside the gene matches. CDR3 region: CASSLGQGARGYTF. The CDR3 DNA is TGTGCCAGCAGTTTAGGCCAGGGGGCTCGGGGCTACACCTTC.

The chain has TRBV6-5 and TRBJ1-5; D not resolved. V lost 4 bases and J 2 bases, leaving 15 bases between the germline ends. The length of the CDR3 is 16 residues. Germline assignment: CDR1 MNHEY and CDR2 SVGAGI. Here the CDR3 DNA reads TGTGCCAGCAGTTTATACCCTCCTGGGGGCAATCAGCCCCAGCATTTT. Amino acids: CASSLYPPGGNQPQHF.

Here the CDR3 reads CASSYLGEHGTNEKLFF. CDR3 coding DNA: TGTGCCAGCAGTTACCTCGGGGAGCATGGAACTAATGAAAAACTGTTTTTT. This rearrangement joins TRBV6-2 or TRBV6-3 to TRBJ1-4; D not certain. The CDR3 runs 17 residues. V was shortened by 2 bases and J by 1 base, with 14 bases between the two germline ends. Germline lookup yields CDR1 MNHEY and CDR2 SVGEGT.

V and J are TRBV6-2 or TRBV6-3 and TRBJ1-4; the match to TRBD1 covers 8 bases. Losses at the gene ends were 4 bases for V and 8 bases for J; bases not matched to a gene: 9. This CDR3 comprises 15 residues. From germline, CDR1 is MNHEY and CDR2 SVGEGT. The CDR3 protein is CASSSSTGAREKLFF. In DNA form, the CDR3 reads TGTGCCAGCAGTTCCTCGACAGGGGCAAGGGAAAAACTGTTTTTT.

The genes are TRBV27 and TRBJ2-1; D remains unclear. Between the trimmed V and J ends, which lost 6 bases and 0 bases, there was a span of 15 bases. The CDR3 length is 16 residues. Germline V CDR1 and CDR2: MNHEY, SMNVEV (reference sequence). For the CDR3, the DNA is TGTGCCAGCAGGGTTAACGGCGGCCTCTCCTACAATGAGCAGTTCTTC. It translates to CASRVNGGLSYNEQFF.

V and J are TRBV29-1 and TRBJ2-1, with D hard to call. The V end lost 7 bases, the J end lost 4 bases, and 11 bases lay between the germline ends. The CDR3 spans 12 residues. Germline loops: CDR1 SQVTM, CDR2 ANQGSEA. DNA of the CDR3: TGCAGCGCTGCGACACCGTACAATGAGCAGTTCTTC. Translation gives CSAATPYNEQFF.

J is TRBJ1-5 and V is TRBV3-1 (or the pseudogene TRBV3-2), with D hard to call. V was cut by 3 bases and J by 4 bases, with 4 bases left in between. The CDR3 has 12 residues. From germline, CDR1 is LGHDT and CDR2 YNNKEL (reference sequence). The CDR3, as DNA: TGTGCCAGCAGCCAGGAAAATCAGCCCCAGCATTTT. This translates into CASSQENQPQHF.

V and J are TRBV2 and TRBJ2-4; D is uncertain. This CDR3 is built from 16 residues. Trimming pared 3 bases from V and 0 bases from J, leaving 12 bases between. In germline, CDR1 is SNHLY, CDR2 FYNNEI. The CDR3 DNA is TGTGCCAGCAGTGAGGCGCCTAACCTAGCCAAAAACATTCAGTACTTC. It codes for CASSEAPNLAKNIQYF.